This T cell receptor beta chain is from a study of long-term antiretroviral therapy in people with HIV. Version v3.0 of the immunoSEQ assay ran at survey level. Assay used: immunoSEQ multiplex PCR; TCRdb lists only in-frame clones, some missing. Seen here are 20,000 to 30,000 clones, roughly 80% observed once, and the top ten hold around 24%. V lost 4 bases and J lost 4; bases outside the gene matches: 13. CDR1 and CDR2 from the germline V gene are SGHNT and YYREEE (reference sequence). This CDR3 contains 16 residues. The source was unsorted PBMCs, collected 0.4 years after starting antiretroviral therapy. The source is a man aged 50 to 60 with HIV. This chain joins TRBV5-4 and TRBJ1-1; TRBD1 agrees at 7 bases. The CDR3 sequence is CASSPDRRRGLTEAFF. In DNA, the CDR3 is TGTGCCAGCAGCCCGGACCGGCGGAGGGGGCTCACTGAAGCTTTCTTT.